This T cell receptor (beta chain) was profiled in a study of response to subunit inactivated influenza vaccine. TCRdb fed the RT-PCR reads into MiXCR, producing one record per CDR3 protein. The table has some 570,000 distinct CDR3 sequences, approximately 11% seen once. The CDR3 is made up of 13 amino acids. The germline CDR1 and CDR2 sequences are DFQATT and SNEGSKA (reference sequence). V shed 4 bases and J 7 bases; nucleotides not matched to a gene: 6. This sample was shared with a second study, whose subject was T cells expressing NK-cell markers. That investigation notes: TCR beta libraries carry UMIs added by 5'RACE template switching.

This sequence originates from a man over 45 who received an inactivated influenza vaccine. The source was PBMCs from blood, collected on the day of vaccination. The V gene is TRBV20-1, the J gene TRBJ1-4, with 7 bases lining up with TRBD1. Written as DNA, the CDR3 is TGCAGTGCTAAACAGGGGAGTACTGAAAAACTGTTTTTT. Translating it yields CSAKQGSTEKLFF.